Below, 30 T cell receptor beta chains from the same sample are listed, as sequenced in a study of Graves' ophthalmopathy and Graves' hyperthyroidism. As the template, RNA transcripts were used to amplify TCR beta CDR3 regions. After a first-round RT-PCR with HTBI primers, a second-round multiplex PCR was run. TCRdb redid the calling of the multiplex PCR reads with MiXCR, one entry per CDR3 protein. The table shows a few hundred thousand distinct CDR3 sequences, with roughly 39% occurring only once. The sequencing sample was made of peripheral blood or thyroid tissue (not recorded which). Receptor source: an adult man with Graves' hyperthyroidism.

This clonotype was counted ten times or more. The CDR3 DNA sequence: TGTGCCATCAGTGCCCAGGACAGGGGATTGAGAGGCTACACCTTC. Amino acids: CAISAQDRGLRGYTF. The chain combines TRBV10-3 with TRBJ1-2, with 9 bases that match TRBD1. The CDR3 runs 15 residues. Germline trimming cut 4 bases from V and 8 bases from J; bases unmatched to any gene: 11. The germline CDR1 and CDR2 sequences are ENHRY and SYGVKD.

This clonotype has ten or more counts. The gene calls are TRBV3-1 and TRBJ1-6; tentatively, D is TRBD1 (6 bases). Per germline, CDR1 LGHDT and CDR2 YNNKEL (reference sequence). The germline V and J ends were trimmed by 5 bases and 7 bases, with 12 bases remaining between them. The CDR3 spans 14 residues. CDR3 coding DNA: TGTGCCAGCAGCAGGGGACATCAGAATTCACCCCTCCACTTT. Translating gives CASSRGHQNSPLHF.

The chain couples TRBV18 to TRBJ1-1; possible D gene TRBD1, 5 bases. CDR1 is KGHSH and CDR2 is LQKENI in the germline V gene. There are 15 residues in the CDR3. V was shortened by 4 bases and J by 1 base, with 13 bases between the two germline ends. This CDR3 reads CASSRRGGRNTEAFF. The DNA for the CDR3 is TGTGCCAGCTCACGGAGGGGAGGGAGGAACACTGAAGCTTTCTTT.

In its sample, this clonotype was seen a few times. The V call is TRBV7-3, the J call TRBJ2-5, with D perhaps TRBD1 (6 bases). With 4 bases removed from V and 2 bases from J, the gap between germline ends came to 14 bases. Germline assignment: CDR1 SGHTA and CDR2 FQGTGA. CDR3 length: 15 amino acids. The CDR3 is CASSWGTHTQETQYF. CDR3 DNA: TGTGCCAGCAGCTGGGGGACACATACTCAAGAGACCCAGTACTTC.

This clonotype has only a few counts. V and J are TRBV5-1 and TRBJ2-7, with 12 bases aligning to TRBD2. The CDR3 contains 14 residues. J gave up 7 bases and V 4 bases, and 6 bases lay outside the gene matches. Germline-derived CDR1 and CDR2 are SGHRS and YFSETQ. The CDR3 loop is CASSGRLAGDEQYF. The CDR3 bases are TGCGCCAGCAGCGGGAGACTAGCGGGAGATGAGCAGTACTTC.

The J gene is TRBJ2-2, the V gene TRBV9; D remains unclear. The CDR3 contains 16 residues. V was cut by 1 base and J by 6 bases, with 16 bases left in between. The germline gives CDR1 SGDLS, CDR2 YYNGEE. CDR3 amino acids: CASSVTAGLGSGELFF. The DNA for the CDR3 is TGTGCCAGCAGCGTAACCGCAGGATTAGGCTCCGGGGAGCTGTTTTTT.

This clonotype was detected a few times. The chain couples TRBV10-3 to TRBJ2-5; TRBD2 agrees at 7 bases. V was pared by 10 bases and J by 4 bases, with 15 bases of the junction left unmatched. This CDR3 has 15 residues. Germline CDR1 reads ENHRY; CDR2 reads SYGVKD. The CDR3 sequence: CASSQRGLAGETQYF. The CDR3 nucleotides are TGTGCCAGCAGCCAACGGGGTTTAGCGGGAGAGACCCAGTACTTC.

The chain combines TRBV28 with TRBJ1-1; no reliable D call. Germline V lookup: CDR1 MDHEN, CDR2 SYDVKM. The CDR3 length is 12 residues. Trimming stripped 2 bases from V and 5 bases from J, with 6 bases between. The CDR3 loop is CASSLRKTEAFF. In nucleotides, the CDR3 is TGTGCCAGCAGTTTACGGAAGACTGAAGCTTTCTTT.

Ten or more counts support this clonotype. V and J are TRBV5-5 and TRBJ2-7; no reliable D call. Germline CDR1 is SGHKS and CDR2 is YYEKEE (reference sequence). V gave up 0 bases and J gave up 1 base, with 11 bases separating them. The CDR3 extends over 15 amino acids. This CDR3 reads CASSLEGWSSYEQYF. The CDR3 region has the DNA TGTGCCAGCAGCTTGGAGGGTTGGAGTTCCTACGAGCAGTACTTC.

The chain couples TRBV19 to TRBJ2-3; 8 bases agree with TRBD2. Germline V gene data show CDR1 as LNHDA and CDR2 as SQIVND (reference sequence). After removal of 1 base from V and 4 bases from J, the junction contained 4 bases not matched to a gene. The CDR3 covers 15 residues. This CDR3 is CASSIAGGGADTQYF. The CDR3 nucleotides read TGTGCCAGTAGTATAGCGGGAGGGGGTGCAGATACGCAGTATTTT.

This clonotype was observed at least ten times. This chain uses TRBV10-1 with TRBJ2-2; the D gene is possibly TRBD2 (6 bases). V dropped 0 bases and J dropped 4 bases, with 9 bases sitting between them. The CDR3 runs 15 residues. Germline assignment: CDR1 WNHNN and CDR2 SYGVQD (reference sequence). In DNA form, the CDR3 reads TGCGCCAGCAGTGAGTCAAGTAGCGGCACCGGGGAGCTGTTTTTT. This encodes CASSESSSGTGELFF.

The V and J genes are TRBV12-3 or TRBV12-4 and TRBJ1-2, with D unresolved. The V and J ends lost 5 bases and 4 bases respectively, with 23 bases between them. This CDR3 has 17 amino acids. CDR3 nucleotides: TGTGCCAGCAGTCCCATCCTAGGCATTAATCAACCCTATGGCTACACCTTC. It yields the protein CASSPILGINQPYGYTF.

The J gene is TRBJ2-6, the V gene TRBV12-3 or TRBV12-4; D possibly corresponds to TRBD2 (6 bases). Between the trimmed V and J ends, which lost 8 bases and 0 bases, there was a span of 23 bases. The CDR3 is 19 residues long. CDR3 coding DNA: TGTGCCAGCTCCTGGGAGGTGCGGGGCCCCGACTCTGGGGCCAACGTCCTGACTTTC. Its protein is CASSWEVRGPDSGANVLTF.

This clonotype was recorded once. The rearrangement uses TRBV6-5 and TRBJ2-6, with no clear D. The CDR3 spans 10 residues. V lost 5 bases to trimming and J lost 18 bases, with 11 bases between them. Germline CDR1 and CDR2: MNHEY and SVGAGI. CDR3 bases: TGTGCCAGCAGTGGGGTTGTAAGGACTTTC. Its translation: CASSGVVRTF.

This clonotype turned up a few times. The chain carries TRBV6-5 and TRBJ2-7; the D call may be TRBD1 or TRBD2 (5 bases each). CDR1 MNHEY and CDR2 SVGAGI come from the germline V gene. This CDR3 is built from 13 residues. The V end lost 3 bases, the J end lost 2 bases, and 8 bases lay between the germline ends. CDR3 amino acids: CASSYGDAYEQYF. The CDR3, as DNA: TGTGCCAGCAGTTATGGGGACGCCTACGAGCAGTACTTC.

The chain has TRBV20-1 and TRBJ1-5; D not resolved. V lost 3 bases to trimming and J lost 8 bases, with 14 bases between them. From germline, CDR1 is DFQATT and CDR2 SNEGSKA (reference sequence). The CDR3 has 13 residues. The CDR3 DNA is TGCAGTGCTAGTGAGAAGGCGGGAAAGCCCCAGCATTTT. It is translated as CSASEKAGKPQHF.

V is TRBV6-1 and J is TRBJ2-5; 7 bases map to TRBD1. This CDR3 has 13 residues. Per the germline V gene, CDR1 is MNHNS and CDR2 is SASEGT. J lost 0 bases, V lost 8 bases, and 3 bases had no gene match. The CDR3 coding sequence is TGTGCCAGCCGGGGACAGCACCAAGAGACCCAGTACTTC. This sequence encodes CASRGQHQETQYF.

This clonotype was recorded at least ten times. In DNA, the CDR3 is TGTGCCAGCAGTTACATACCAGGGGACGTAAACACCATATATTTT. It codes for CASSYIPGDVNTIYF. J is TRBJ1-3 and V is TRBV6-5, with D perhaps matching TRBD1 (6 bases). Between the trimmed V and J ends, which lost 2 bases and 6 bases, there was a span of 14 bases. Germline values: CDR1 MNHEY, CDR2 SVGAGI. This CDR3 region has 15 residues.

CDR3 bases: TGTGCCAGCAGTGCCACCACAGGGGGCGGTCAGCCCCAGCATTTT. Translating gives CASSATTGGGQPQHF. The chain combines TRBV6-5 with TRBJ1-5, with 9 bases that match TRBD1. Germline CDR1 reads MNHEY; CDR2 reads SVGAGI. The CDR3 consists of 15 residues. V gave up 5 bases and J gave up 6 bases; unmatched junction bases: 8.

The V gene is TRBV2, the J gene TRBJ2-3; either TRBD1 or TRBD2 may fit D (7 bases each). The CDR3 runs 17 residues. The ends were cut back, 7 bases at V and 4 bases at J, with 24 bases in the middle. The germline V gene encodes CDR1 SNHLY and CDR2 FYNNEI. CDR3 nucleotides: TGTGCCAGCACAAACGGTGGGGTACAGGGGAGGGCAGATACGCAGTATTTT. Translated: CASTNGGVQGRADTQYF.

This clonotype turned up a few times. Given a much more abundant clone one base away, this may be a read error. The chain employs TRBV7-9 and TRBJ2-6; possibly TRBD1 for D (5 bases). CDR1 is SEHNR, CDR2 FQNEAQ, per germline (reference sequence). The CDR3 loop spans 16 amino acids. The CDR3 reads CASSYPWGSGASVLTF. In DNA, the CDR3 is TGTGCCAGCAGCTATCCCTGGGGATCTGGGGCCAGCGTCCTGACTTTC. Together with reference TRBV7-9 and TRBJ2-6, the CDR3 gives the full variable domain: DTGVSQNPRHKITKRGQNVTFRCDPISEHNRLYWYRQTLGQGPEFLTYFQNEAQLEKSRLLSDRFSAERPKGSFSTLEIQRTEQGDSAMYLCASSYPWGSGASVLTFGAGSRLTVL.

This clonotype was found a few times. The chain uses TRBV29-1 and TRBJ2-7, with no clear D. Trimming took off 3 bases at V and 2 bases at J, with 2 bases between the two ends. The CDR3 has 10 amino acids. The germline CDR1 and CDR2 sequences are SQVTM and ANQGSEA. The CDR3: CSVETYEQYF. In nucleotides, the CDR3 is TGCAGCGTTGAGACCTACGAGCAGTACTTC.

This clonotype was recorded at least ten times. CDR3 sequence (DNA): TGTGCCAGCAGGAAACAGGGTGAAAACACTGAAGCTTTCTTT. It yields the protein CASRKQGENTEAFF. This chain links TRBV7-9 with TRBJ1-1; a possible D gene is TRBD1 (6 bases). Germline CDR1 and CDR2: SEHNR and FQNEAQ (reference sequence). V was shortened by 6 bases and J by 2 bases, with 13 bases between the two germline ends. This CDR3 is 14 amino acids long.

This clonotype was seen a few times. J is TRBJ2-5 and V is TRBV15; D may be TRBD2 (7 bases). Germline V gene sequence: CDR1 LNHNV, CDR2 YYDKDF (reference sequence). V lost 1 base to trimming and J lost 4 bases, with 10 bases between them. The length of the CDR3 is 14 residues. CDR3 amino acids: CATSRGGGLETQYF. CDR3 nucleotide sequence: TGTGCCACCAGCAGAGGGGGGGGCCTAGAGACCCAGTACTTC. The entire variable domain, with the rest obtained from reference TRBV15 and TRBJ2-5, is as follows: DAMVIQNPRYQVTQFGKPVTLSCSQTLNHNVMYWYQQKSSQAPKLLFHYYDKDFNNEADTPDNFQSRRPNTSFCFLDIRSPGLGDTAMYLCATSRGGGLETQYFGPGTRLLVL.

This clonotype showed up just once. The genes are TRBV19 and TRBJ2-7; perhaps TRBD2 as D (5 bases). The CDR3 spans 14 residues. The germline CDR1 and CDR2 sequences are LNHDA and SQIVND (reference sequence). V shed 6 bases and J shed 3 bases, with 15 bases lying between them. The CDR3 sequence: CASRGRTGVYEQYF. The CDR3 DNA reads TGTGCCAGTAGAGGGCGGACCGGGGTCTACGAGCAGTACTTC.

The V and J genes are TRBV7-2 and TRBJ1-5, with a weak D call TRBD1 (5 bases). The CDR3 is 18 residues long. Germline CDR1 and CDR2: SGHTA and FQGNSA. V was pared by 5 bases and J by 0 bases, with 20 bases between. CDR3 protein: CASSVEVGGGLSNQPQHF. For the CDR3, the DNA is TGTGCCAGCAGCGTCGAGGTTGGGGGAGGCCTTAGCAATCAGCCCCAGCATTTT.

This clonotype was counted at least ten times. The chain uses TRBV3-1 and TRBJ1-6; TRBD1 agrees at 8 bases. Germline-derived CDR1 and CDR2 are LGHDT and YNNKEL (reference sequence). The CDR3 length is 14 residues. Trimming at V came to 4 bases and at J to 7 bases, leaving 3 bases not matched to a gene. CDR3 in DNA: TGTGCCAGCAGCCCGACAGGGGCAAATTCACCCCTCCACTTT. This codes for CASSPTGANSPLHF.

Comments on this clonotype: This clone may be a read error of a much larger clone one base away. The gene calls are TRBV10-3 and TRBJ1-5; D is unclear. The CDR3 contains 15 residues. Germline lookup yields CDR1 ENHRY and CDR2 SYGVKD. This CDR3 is CASSRGLNSNQPQHF. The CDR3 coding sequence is TGTGCCAGCAGTCGAGGCCTTAATAGCAATCAGCCCCAGCATTTT.

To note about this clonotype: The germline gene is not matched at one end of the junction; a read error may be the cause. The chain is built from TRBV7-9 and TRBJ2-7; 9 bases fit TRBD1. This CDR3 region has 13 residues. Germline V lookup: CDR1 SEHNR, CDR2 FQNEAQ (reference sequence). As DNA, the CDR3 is TGCGCCAGCAGCGACGGACAGGGGCCGGCGCAGTACTTC. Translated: CASSDGQGPAQYF.

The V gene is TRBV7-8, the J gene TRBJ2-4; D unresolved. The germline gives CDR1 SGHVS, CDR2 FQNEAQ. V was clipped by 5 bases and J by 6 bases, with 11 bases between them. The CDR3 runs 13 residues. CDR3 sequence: CASSPNGRNIQYF. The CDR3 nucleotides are TGTGCCAGCAGCCCTAACGGCCGAAACATTCAGTACTTC.